This T cell receptor (beta chain) was recovered during a study of OX40 agonist ivuxolimab in advanced cancers. Study details: The eligibility criteria allowed prior anti-PD-1, anti-PD-L1 or anti-CTLA-4 therapy, and approximately 38% had some.

This clone is labeled as medium-sized. Its specificity is unknown. Profiling relied on immunoSEQ multiplex PCR, and the TCRdb table lists in-frame clones only, not all of them. In the table there are roughly 13,000 clones, about 82% of which are singletons. Study-level points and caveats: More expanded clones were found, on average, in CD8+ than in CD4+ T cells.

Source: CD4+ or CD8+ T cells sorted from blood, taken in a trial of the OX40 agonist ivuxolimab. This TCR was recovered from an adult with an advanced solid tumor such as melanoma, head and neck, liver or kidney cancer.

This CDR3 reads CASSEGDGSVYEQYF. CDR3 sequence (DNA): TGTGCCAGCAGTGAAGGAGACGGGAGCGTCTACGAGCAGTACTTC. This chain links TRBV6-1 with TRBJ2-7; D is perhaps TRBD2 (6 bases). Germline-derived CDR1 and CDR2 are MNHNS and SASEGT. V was cut by 1 base and J by 3 bases, with 13 bases left in between. The CDR3 spans 15 residues.